This T cell receptor beta chain appears in the sequencing data of a study of CD8+ T cells in alopecia areata. Extracted from the samples, RNA was reverse transcribed into cDNA to serve as the sequencing template. The data were produced by immunoSEQ multiplex PCR, yet TCRdb's version contains in-frame clones alone and is incomplete. The sample yields around 210,000 clones, approximately 60% seen once. Germline V gene data show CDR1 as SEHNR and CDR2 as FQNEAQ (reference sequence). The V end lost 4 bases, the J end lost 5 bases, and 15 bases lay between the germline ends. CDR3 length equals 14 residues.

The source of this sequence is a human donor in good health. The sample consisted of CD8+ T cells sorted from blood. The chain combines TRBV7-9 with TRBJ2-7; D gene uncertain. This CDR3 reads CASSSKRHPHEQYF. CDR3 nucleotides: TGTGCCAGCAGCTCAAAGCGACATCCCCACGAGCAGTACTTC.